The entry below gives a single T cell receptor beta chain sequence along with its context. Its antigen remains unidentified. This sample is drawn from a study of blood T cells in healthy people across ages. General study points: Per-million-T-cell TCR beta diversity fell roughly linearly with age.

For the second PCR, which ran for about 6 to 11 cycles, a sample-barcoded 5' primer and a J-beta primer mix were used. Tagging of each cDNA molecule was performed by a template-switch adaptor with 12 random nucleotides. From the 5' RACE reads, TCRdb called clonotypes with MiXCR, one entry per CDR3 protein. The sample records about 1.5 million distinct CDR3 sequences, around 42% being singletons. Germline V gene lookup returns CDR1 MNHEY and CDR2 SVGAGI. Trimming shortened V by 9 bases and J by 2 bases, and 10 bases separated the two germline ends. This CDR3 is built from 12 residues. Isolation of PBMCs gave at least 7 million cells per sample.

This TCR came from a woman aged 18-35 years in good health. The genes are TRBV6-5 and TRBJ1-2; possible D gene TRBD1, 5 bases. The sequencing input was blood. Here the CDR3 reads CASYTGNYGYTF. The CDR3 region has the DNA TGTGCCAGTTATACAGGAAACTATGGCTACACCTTC.